Following are 28 T cell receptor beta chains from one sample sequenced in a study of cytomegalovirus exposure and HLA in healthy donors. A multiplex PCR was run with 60 Vbeta primers and 13 Jbeta primers. Clones were sequenced by immunoSEQ multiplex PCR, and TCRdb holds only the in-frame ones, with some missing. The repertoire shows 45,000 to 60,000 clones; the top ten hold 3.5% to 4%. The sequencing input was PBMCs. The receptors derive from a male donor in good health and CMV-seronegative.

The CDR3 DNA sequence: TGTGCCAGCAGCTCGGCGGGGTCAGCCTCCTACAATGAGCAGTTCTTC. Residues: CASSSAGSASYNEQFF. This rearrangement joins TRBV5-4 to TRBJ2-1, with D possibly matching TRBD2 (6 bases). The germline V gene has CDR1 SGHNT and CDR2 YYREEE (reference sequence). V was pared by 3 bases and J by 0 bases, with 13 bases between. The CDR3 is 16 residues long.

V gene TRBV5-1 combines with J gene TRBJ1-1; tentative D call: TRBD1 (5 bases). CDR3 length: 11 amino acids. Germline V gene data show CDR1 as SGHRS and CDR2 as YFSETQ. V was pared by 7 bases and J by 7 bases, with 11 bases between. CDR3 amino acids: CASQLGGEAFF. The CDR3 DNA sequence: TGCGCCAGCCAACTGGGGGGTGAAGCTTTCTTT.

The gene calls are TRBV5-6 and TRBJ2-7, with D uncertain. This CDR3 has 15 amino acids. Germline loops: CDR1 SGHDT, CDR2 YYEEEE. V gave up 0 bases and J gave up 2 bases, with 12 bases separating them. The CDR3 loop is CASSLVPGEAYEQYF. In DNA form, the CDR3 reads TGTGCCAGCAGCTTGGTTCCCGGAGAAGCCTACGAGCAGTACTTC.

This sequence joins TRBV6-1 and TRBJ2-1; TRBD2 aligns across 8 bases. The CDR3 runs to 15 residues. V shed 7 bases and J 6 bases; nucleotides not matched to a gene: 11. Germline V gene sequence: CDR1 MNHNS, CDR2 SASEGT. The CDR3 spells CASTHTSGLRNEQFF. CDR3 in DNA: TGTGCCAGCACCCACACTAGCGGACTTCGCAATGAGCAGTTCTTC.

As to this clone: Germline is not matched at one junction end, which may reflect a read error. This rearrangement joins TRBV30 to TRBJ1-1; 10 bases match TRBD1. This CDR3 region has 15 residues. Germline V gene data show CDR1 as GTSNPN and CDR2 as SVGIG (reference sequence). CDR3 loop: CAGSGDRGRGTEAFF. The CDR3 DNA reads TGTGCCGGGAGTGGGGACAGGGGAAGGGGCACTGAAGCTTTCTTT.

The J gene is TRBJ2-2, the V gene TRBV6-5; D is perhaps TRBD1 (5 bases). Trimming shortened V by 6 bases and J by 6 bases, and 11 bases separated the two germline ends. Per the germline V gene, CDR1 is MNHEY and CDR2 is SVGAGI. The CDR3 is 13 amino acids. CDR3 in amino acids: CASRFRGPGELFF. The DNA for the CDR3 is TGTGCCAGCAGGTTTAGGGGTCCCGGGGAGCTGTTTTTT.

For the CDR3, the DNA is TGTGCCAGCGCGAGGACAGCCTCCTACGAGCAGTACTTC. Protein sequence: CASARTASYEQYF. The chain combines TRBV19 with TRBJ2-7; tentatively, D is TRBD1 (6 bases). Germline CDR1 is LNHDA and CDR2 is SQIVND (reference sequence). The germline V and J ends were trimmed by 9 bases and 0 bases, with 12 bases remaining between them. The CDR3 has 13 amino acids.

Remarks on this clone: The junction departs from germline at one end; a sequencing error may be responsible. This chain connects TRBV14 to TRBJ2-1, with 7 bases matching TRBD1. The CDR3 is made up of 13 amino acids. Per germline, CDR1 SGHDN and CDR2 FVKESK. The CDR3 here is CDSSGQVYNEQFF. The DNA for the CDR3 is TGTGACAGCAGCGGACAGGTCTACAATGAGCAGTTCTTC.

This chain links TRBV19 with TRBJ2-1; the D gene is possibly TRBD1 (5 bases). Germline lookup yields CDR1 LNHDA and CDR2 SQIVND (reference sequence). V lost 0 bases to trimming and J lost 6 bases, with 6 bases between them. The CDR3 length is 13 residues. In DNA form, the CDR3 reads TGTGCCAGTAGTATAGATGGGGCCAATGAGCAGTTCTTC. Its protein product is CASSIDGANEQFF.

The V call is TRBV5-1, the J call TRBJ2-3; TRBD2 agrees at 7 bases. CDR1 is SGHRS, CDR2 YFSETQ, per germline. The trim removed 2 bases at V and 0 bases at J, leaving 3 bases unmatched. This CDR3 contains 15 residues. CDR3 amino acids: CASSFSGVSTDTQYF. The DNA for the CDR3 is TGCGCCAGCAGCTTCAGCGGGGTCAGCACAGATACGCAGTATTTT.

The chain couples TRBV5-4 to TRBJ2-6; D is possibly TRBD1 (6 bases). Trimming took 1 base from V and 2 from J, leaving 10 bases between them. The CDR3 sequence is 16 residues long. The germline CDR1 and CDR2 sequences are SGHNT and YYREEE (reference sequence). CDR3 protein: CASSLSPGAGANVLTF. The CDR3 coding sequence is TGTGCCAGCAGCTTGTCCCCAGGGGCTGGGGCCAACGTCCTGACTTTC.

The V gene is TRBV28, the J gene TRBJ2-7; D is possibly TRBD1 (5 bases). V lost 6 bases and J 5 bases, leaving 17 bases between the germline ends. The V gene's germline CDR1 is MDHEN and CDR2 SYDVKM. The CDR3 sequence is 14 residues long. The CDR3 DNA reads TGTGCCAGCAGCTTCCGGAAAGGGGTCCACGAGCAGTACTTC. Its translation is CASSFRKGVHEQYF.

Of note for this clone: One end of the junction is discordant with germline, which a read error may explain. V and J are TRBV6-1 and TRBJ1-2; D gene ambiguous. The CDR3 has 14 residues. Looked up from germline, CDR1 is MNHNS and CDR2 is SASEGT. Here the CDR3 DNA reads TGTGTCAGCAGTGAATCTAAAGCTAACTATGGCTACACCTTC. Protein: CVSSESKANYGYTF.

The genes are TRBV21-1 and TRBJ2-7; the D segment call TRBD1 is taken from the table without a DNA check. TRBV21-1 is deemed a pseudogene. The CDR3 has 17 amino acids. The CDR3 DNA reads TGTGCCAGCAGCGGCAGGGGTGGGGACGCGAGCGCCTACGAGCAGTACTTC. This gives the protein CASSGRGGDASAYEQYF.

This chain joins TRBV29-1 and TRBJ2-1; 10 bases align to TRBD1. V lost 2 bases and J lost 0; bases outside the gene matches: 4. This CDR3 region has 16 residues. Germline V lookup: CDR1 SQVTM, CDR2 ANQGSEA. CDR3 coding DNA: TGCAGCGTTGAATGGACAGGGGGAAGCTCCTACAATGAGCAGTTCTTC. Its translation is CSVEWTGGSSYNEQFF.

The gene calls are TRBV19 and TRBJ2-7; no clear D. The CDR3 runs to 14 residues. Germline CDR1 LNHDA, CDR2 SQIVND (reference sequence). V dropped 0 bases and J dropped 4 bases, with 10 bases sitting between them. The CDR3 bases are TGTGCCAGTAGTATAGAGACTCTTCTATACGAGCAGTACTTC. Its protein is CASSIETLLYEQYF.

In the case of this clone: One junction end does not reproduce the germline sequence, and a read error may be involved. The chain recombines TRBV5-1 with TRBJ1-1; 9 nucleotides match TRBD1. The length of the CDR3 is 14 residues. Germline-derived CDR1 and CDR2 are SGHRS and YFSETQ. The CDR3 spells CASSTGTGRAEDFF. The CDR3 DNA is TGCGCCAGCAGCACCGGGACAGGGAGAGCCGAAGATTTCTTT.

The chain is built from TRBV6-6 and TRBJ2-5, with 7 bases that match TRBD2. The germline V gene has CDR1 MNHNY and CDR2 SVGAGI (reference sequence). The CDR3 contains 14 residues. The trim removed 6 bases at V and 2 bases at J, leaving 6 bases unmatched. The CDR3 coding sequence is TGTGCCAGCAGGCTGACAGCGGGGCAAGAGACCCAGTACTTC. Translated, it gives CASRLTAGQETQYF.

V gene TRBV30 combines with J gene TRBJ1-2; TRBD1 might be the D (6 bases). Trimming stripped 1 base from V and 4 bases from J, with 16 bases between. Germline CDR1 and CDR2: GTSNPN and SVGIG (reference sequence). This CDR3 has 15 residues. CDR3 sequence: CAWSAAGVKSYGYTF. In nucleotides, the CDR3 is TGTGCCTGGAGTGCAGCAGGGGTTAAGTCCTATGGCTACACCTTC.

Regarding this clone: A junction boundary mismatches the germline segment, possibly from a read error. The genes are TRBV2 and TRBJ2-5; TRBD1 aligns across 7 bases. The length of the CDR3 is 15 residues. Germline V gene lookup returns CDR1 SNHLY and CDR2 FYNNEI. The CDR3 region has the DNA TGTGCCAGCAGTACCGGGACAGAGACGCTAGAGAACCAGTACTTC. The encoded protein is CASSTGTETLENQYF.

The CDR3 DNA reads as TGTGCCAGCAGCTCCTACGGGACAGATCGATCACCCCTCCACTTT. It yields the protein CASSSYGTDRSPLHF. The chain links TRBV11-2 to TRBJ1-6, with 7 bases matching TRBD1. CDR1 and CDR2 from the germline V gene are SGHAT and FQNNGV. V was pared by 4 bases and J by 10 bases, with 10 bases of the junction left unmatched. The CDR3 has 15 amino acids.

The chain couples TRBV7-9 to TRBJ2-7; TRBD2 matches at 7 bases. CDR1 is SEHNR, CDR2 FQNEAQ, per germline (reference sequence). Trimming at V came to 3 bases and at J to 0 bases, leaving 5 bases not matched to a gene. The CDR3 is 15 amino acids. DNA for the CDR3: TGTGCCAGCAGCTTGGGCGGGAGCAGCTCCTACGAGCAGTACTTC. Encoded protein: CASSLGGSSSYEQYF.

The chain is built from TRBV6-5 and TRBJ1-6, with D possibly matching TRBD1 (6 bases). V dropped 8 bases and J dropped 9 bases, with 20 bases sitting between them. There are 15 residues in the CDR3. Germline-derived CDR1 and CDR2 are MNHEY and SVGAGI. The CDR3 DNA is TGTGCCAGCGCGATGAAGGGGGTGTGGGGTTCACCCCTCCACTTT. The encoded protein is CASAMKGVWGSPLHF.

The V gene is TRBV2, the J gene TRBJ1-2; D is ambiguous. The V gene lost 1 base and the J gene lost 4 bases, with 4 bases spanning the gap. CDR1 is SNHLY, CDR2 FYNNEI, per germline. There are 12 residues in the CDR3. The CDR3 sequence: CASSEDGYGYTF. The CDR3 region has the DNA TGTGCCAGCAGTGAAGACGGCTATGGCTACACCTTC.

CDR3 residues: CASSLKVVTGGGETQYF. The CDR3 bases are TGTGCCAGCAGCTTAAAAGTGGTCACAGGGGGTGGGGAGACCCAGTACTTC. The chain combines TRBV7-9 with TRBJ2-5; the match to TRBD1 covers 8 bases. The germline V gene has CDR1 SEHNR and CDR2 FQNEAQ (reference sequence). CDR3 length: 17 amino acids. Germline trimming cut 2 bases from V and 5 bases from J; bases unmatched to any gene: 13.

The V gene is TRBV19, the J gene TRBJ1-5; 8 bases map to TRBD1. This CDR3 is 17 amino acids long. Germline CDR1 and CDR2: LNHDA and SQIVND (reference sequence). Trimming took 5 bases from V and 0 from J; bases not matched to a gene: 9. The DNA for the CDR3 is TGTGCCAGTAGTCCTAGGACAGGGAGAGCTAGCAATCAGCCCCAGCATTTT. This codes for CASSPRTGRASNQPQHF.

V and J are TRBV27 and TRBJ2-7; D gene ambiguous. Trimming took 4 bases from V and 1 from J, leaving 8 bases between them. This CDR3 has 13 residues. The germline gives CDR1 MNHEY, CDR2 SMNVEV (reference sequence). The CDR3 reads CASSYADSYEQYF. DNA of the CDR3: TGTGCCAGCAGTTACGCGGATTCCTACGAGCAGTACTTC.

On this clone itself: The same CDR3 also results from other DNA sequences found in this sample. The V gene is TRBV25-1, the J gene TRBJ1-2, with a possible D match to TRBD1 (6 bases). V lost 1 base, J lost 1 base, and 10 bases lay in between. The CDR3 spans 15 residues. Germline CDR1 MGHDK, CDR2 SYGVNS. In DNA, the CDR3 is TGTGCCAGCAGTGAATGGGGCAGGGGTAACTATGGCTACACCTTC. Translated: CASSEWGRGNYGYTF.